The TCR beta chain described here comes from a study of blood T cell repertoires in COVID-19. Across the whole study: COVID-19 samples collected from the United States, Italy and Spain covered acute and convalescent phases.

Germline V gene lookup returns CDR1 KGHSH and CDR2 LQKENI. CDR3 length: 14 residues. V was shortened by 3 bases and J by 3 bases, with 12 bases between the two germline ends. This clone was detected once. Per the original data handling: Reference gene primer amplification yielded estimated nucleated cell counts. Using immunoSEQ multiplex PCR, the repertoire was profiled, and TCRdb retains in-frame clones only, with some absent. The V and J calls and clone size were taken over from that table, and D and trimming were inferred from the DNA. The data show 200,000 to 300,000 clones, 83% seen once. Sequenced material: PBMCs or T cells enriched from blood (not recorded which). This chain uses TRBV18 with TRBJ2-7; D gene uncertain. This sequence originates from a woman aged 35 to 49 who had been exposed to COVID-19. This chain's CDR3 is CASSPGPPGYEQYF. DNA for the CDR3: TGTGCCAGCTCACCGGGTCCGCCGGGCTACGAGCAGTACTTC.